The 5 T cell receptor beta chains below all came from one sample that was sequenced in a study of CD8 T cells in Susac syndrome. Random hexamers were used to reverse transcribe the RNA input (about 0.5 to 1 ug). Using its own MiXCR run on the immunoSEQ multiplex PCR reads, TCRdb lists one record per CDR3 protein. Among 150,000 or so distinct CDR3 sequences, about 94% were seen once, and the ten largest hold more than 0.11%. The sequencing input was CD4+ T cells from PBMCs. The origin of the receptors is a human donor in good health.

The V call is TRBV30, the J call TRBJ2-6; 9 bases are a match to TRBD1. Trimming at V came to 2 bases and at J to 0 bases, leaving 8 bases not matched to a gene. CDR3 length equals 18 residues. The germline gives CDR1 GTSNPN, CDR2 SVGIG (reference sequence). The CDR3 sequence: CAWSLPWGQGSGANVLTF. The CDR3 DNA follows: TGTGCCTGGAGTCTACCGTGGGGACAGGGCTCTGGGGCCAACGTCCTGACTTTC.

V and J are TRBV20-1 and TRBJ2-1, with D perhaps matching TRBD1 (6 bases). V was shortened by 3 bases and J by 2 bases, with 8 bases between the two germline ends. Germline V gene sequence: CDR1 DFQATT, CDR2 SNEGSKA (reference sequence). The CDR3 consists of 13 residues. The CDR3 nucleotides are TGCAGTGCTAGCAGGGGCACCTACAATGAGCAGTTCTTC. Its translation is CSASRGTYNEQFF.

V and J are TRBV12-3 or TRBV12-4 and TRBJ2-3; TRBD2 matches at 9 bases. The CDR3 spans 17 residues. V shed 0 bases, J shed 2 bases, and the junction held 6 bases outside the gene matches. The CDR3 DNA is TGTGCCAGCAGTTTAGCCGTAGCGGGGGACGTCACAGATACGCAGTATTTT. Protein: CASSLAVAGDVTDTQYF.

The CDR3 here is CASSLQEPPQHF. The CDR3, as DNA: TGTGCCAGCAGCTTACAGGAGCCCCCCCAGCATTTT. V and J are TRBV7-9 and TRBJ1-5; D is unclear. V was trimmed by 2 bases and J by 10 bases, leaving 9 bases between them. Germline lookup yields CDR1 SEHNR and CDR2 FQNEAQ (reference sequence). This CDR3 spans 12 amino acids. Full variable domain (remainder filled in from reference TRBV7-9 and TRBJ1-5): DTGVSQNPRHKITKRGQNVTFRCDPISEHNRLYWYRQTLGQGPEFLTYFQNEAQLEKSRLLSDRFSAERPKGSFSTLEIQRTEQGDSAMYLCASSLQEPPQHFGDGTRLSIL.

This chain joins TRBV12-3 or TRBV12-4 and TRBJ2-7, with 9 positions matching TRBD1. V shed 6 bases, J shed 2 bases, and the junction held 5 bases outside the gene matches. The CDR3 spans 14 residues. CDR3 region: CASRTGTGPYEQYF. CDR3 coding DNA: TGTGCCAGCAGAACCGGGACAGGGCCCTACGAGCAGTACTTC.